The clone carrying this TCR beta chain was picked up one time. This entry belongs to a study of blood T cell repertoires in COVID-19. Sequenced by immunoSEQ multiplex PCR; TCRdb stores in-frame clones only, minus some. The sample yields 83,000 or so clones, 85% to 90% seen once. With 6 bases clipped from V and 6 bases from J, the junction kept 4 bases outside the gene matches. The CDR3 is 13 amino acids. From germline, CDR1 is MNHNY and CDR2 SVGAGI (reference sequence). The receptor was derived from a man older than 75 with active or convalescent COVID-19. Sequencing input: peripheral blood. This chain links TRBV6-6 with TRBJ2-3, with 9 bases identical to TRBD1. CDR3 amino acids: CASSRQGEDTQYF. CDR3 sequence (DNA): TGTGCCAGCAGCCGACAGGGGGAGGATACGCAGTATTTT.